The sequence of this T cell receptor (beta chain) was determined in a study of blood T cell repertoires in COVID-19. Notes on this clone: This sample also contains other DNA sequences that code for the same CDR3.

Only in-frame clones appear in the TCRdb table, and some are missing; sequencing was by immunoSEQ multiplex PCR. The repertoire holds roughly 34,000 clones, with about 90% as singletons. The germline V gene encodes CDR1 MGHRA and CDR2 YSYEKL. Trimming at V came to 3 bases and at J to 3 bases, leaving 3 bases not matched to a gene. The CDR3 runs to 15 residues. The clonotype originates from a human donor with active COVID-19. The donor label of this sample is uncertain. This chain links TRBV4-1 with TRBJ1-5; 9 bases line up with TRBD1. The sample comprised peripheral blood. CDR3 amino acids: CASSHTGGLNQPQHF. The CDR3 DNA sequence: TGCGCCAGCAGCCATACAGGGGGCCTCAATCAGCCCCAGCATTTT.